Reported below is one TCR beta chain. The source of the sample is a study of OX40 agonist ivuxolimab in advanced cancers. As for the study in general: Hepatocellular carcinoma, melanoma, renal cell or head and neck cancer was diagnosed in the dose-escalation patients.

The germline V gene has CDR1 MNHNS and CDR2 SASEGT. The CDR3 contains 14 residues. V was pared by 6 bases and J by 6 bases, with 15 bases between. Produced via immunoSEQ multiplex PCR; TCRdb's table is partial and in-frame only. The sample has around 80,000 clones, approximately 89% seen once. Source: CD4+ or CD8+ T cells sorted from blood, taken in a trial of the OX40 agonist ivuxolimab. The source of this sequence is an adult with an advanced solid tumor such as melanoma, head and neck, liver or kidney cancer. The gene calls are TRBV6-1 and TRBJ2-1; perhaps TRBD2 as D (7 bases). The CDR3 DNA sequence: TGTGCCAGCAGGGCTGGGGGGGCAGCCAATGAGCAGTTCTTC. Translation gives CASRAGGAANEQFF.